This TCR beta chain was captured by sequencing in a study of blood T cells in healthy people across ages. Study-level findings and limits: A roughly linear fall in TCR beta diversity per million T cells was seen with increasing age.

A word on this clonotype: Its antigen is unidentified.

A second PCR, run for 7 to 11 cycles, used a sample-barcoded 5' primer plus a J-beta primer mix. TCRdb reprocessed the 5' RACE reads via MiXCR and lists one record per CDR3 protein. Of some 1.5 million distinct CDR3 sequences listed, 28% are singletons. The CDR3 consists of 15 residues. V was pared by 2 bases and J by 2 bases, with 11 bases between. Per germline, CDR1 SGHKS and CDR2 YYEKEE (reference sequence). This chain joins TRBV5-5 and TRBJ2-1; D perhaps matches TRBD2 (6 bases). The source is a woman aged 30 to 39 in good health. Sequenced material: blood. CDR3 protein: CASSLTGSAYNEQFF. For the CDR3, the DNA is TGTGCCAGCAGCTTAACCGGGAGCGCCTACAATGAGCAGTTCTTC.